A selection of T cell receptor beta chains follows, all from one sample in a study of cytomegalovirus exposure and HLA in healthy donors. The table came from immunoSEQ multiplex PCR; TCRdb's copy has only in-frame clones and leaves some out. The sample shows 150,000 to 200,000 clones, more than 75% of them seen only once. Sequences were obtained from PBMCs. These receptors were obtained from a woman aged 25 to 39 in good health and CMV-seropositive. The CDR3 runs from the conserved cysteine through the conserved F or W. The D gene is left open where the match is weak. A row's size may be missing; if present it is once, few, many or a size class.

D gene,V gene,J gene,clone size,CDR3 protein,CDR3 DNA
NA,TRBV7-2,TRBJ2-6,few,CASSSLGSGANGLTF,TGTGCCAGCAGCTCCTTGGGGTCTGGGGCCAACGGCCTGACTTTC
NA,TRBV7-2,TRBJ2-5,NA,CASNTGQETQYF,TGTGCCAGCAACACGGGACAAGAGACCCAGTACTTC
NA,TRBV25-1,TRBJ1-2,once,CASSEPRGSGGYTF,TGTGCCAGCAGTGAGCCCCGGGGGTCCGGGGGCTACACCTTC
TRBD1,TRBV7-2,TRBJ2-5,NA,CASTWTGGAKETQYF,TGTGCCAGCACTTGGACAGGGGGAGCAAAAGAGACCCAGTACTTC
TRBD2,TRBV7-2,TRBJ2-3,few,CASRTSGGEYTDTQYF,TGTGCCAGCAGGACTAGCGGGGGCGAGTACACAGATACGCAGTATTTT
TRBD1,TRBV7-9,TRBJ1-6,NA,CASSLGDRGQALHF,TGTGCCAGCAGCTTAGGGGACAGGGGGCAGGCCCTCCACTTT
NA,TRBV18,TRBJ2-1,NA,CASSPLTTSYNEQFF,TGTGCCAGCTCACCACTTACGACTAGCTACAATGAGCAGTTCTTC
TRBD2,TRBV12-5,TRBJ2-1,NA,CASGLDRTDASGGPTYNEQFF,TGTGCTAGTGGTTTGGACCGGACAGATGCGAGCGGGGGTCCAACTTACAATGAGCAGTTCTTC
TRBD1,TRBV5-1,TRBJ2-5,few,CASSLGGTGGETQYF,TGCGCCAGCAGCTTGGGGGGGACAGGGGGAGAGACCCAGTACTTC
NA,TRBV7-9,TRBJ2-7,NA,CASSLGQGVNF,TGTGCCAGCAGCTTAGGACAAGGGGTGAACTTC
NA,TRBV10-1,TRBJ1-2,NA,CASSEDSQGLSGYTF,TGCGCCAGCAGTGAGGATTCCCAGGGCCTATCTGGCTACACCTTC
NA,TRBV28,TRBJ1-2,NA,CASSRQANYGYTF,TGTGCCAGCAGCCGACAGGCTAACTATGGCTACACCTTC
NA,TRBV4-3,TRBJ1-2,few,CASSQDFGRAGTYGYTF,TGCGCCAGCAGCCAAGATTTTGGCAGGGCGGGGACCTATGGCTACACCTTC
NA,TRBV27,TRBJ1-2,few,CASSRTGGPDGYTF,TGTGCCAGCAGCCGGACGGGGGGCCCGGATGGCTACACCTTC
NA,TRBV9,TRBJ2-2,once,CASSVEGGGTGELFF,TGTGCCAGCAGCGTAGAAGGAGGAGGAACCGGGGAGCTGTTTTTT
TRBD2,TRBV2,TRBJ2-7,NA,CASSEGGGTIYEQYF,TGTGCCAGCAGTGAAGGGGGGGGGACGATCTACGAGCAGTACTTC
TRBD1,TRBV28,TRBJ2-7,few,CASRTGLFYEQYF,TGTGCCAGTCGGACAGGGTTATTCTACGAGCAGTACTTC
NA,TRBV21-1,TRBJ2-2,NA,CASSKAVTSDPTGELFF,TGTGCCAGCAGCAAGGCGGTGACTAGCGACCCCACCGGGGAGCTGTTTTTT
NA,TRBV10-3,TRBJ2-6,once,CAISVLYREAGANVLTF,TGTGCCATCAGTGTCCTGTACAGGGAAGCTGGGGCCAACGTCCTGACTTTC
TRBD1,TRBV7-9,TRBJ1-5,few,CASSSQGEGNQPQHF,TGTGCCAGCAGCTCACAGGGGGAGGGCAATCAGCCCCAGCATTTT
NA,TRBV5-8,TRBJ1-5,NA,CASSLSGGGTSNQPQHF,TGTGCCAGCAGCCTCAGCGGGGGGGGCACGAGCAATCAGCCCCAGCATTTT
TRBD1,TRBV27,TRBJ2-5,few,CASQGFVTGGAETQYF,TGTGCCTCACAAGGATTTGTAACAGGGGGCGCAGAGACCCAGTACTTC
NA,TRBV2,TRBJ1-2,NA,CASQGRRSAF,TGTGCCAGCCAGGGCCGCCGGTCGGCCTTC
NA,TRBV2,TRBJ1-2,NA,CASTINYGYTF,TGTGCCAGCACCATTAACTATGGCTACACCTTC
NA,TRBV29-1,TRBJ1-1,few,CSVHSPRGTEAFF,TGCAGCGTCCACTCCCCCAGGGGTACTGAAGCTTTCTTT
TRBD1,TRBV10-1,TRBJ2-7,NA,CASTPATGAEQYF,TGCGCCAGCACCCCTGCTACAGGGGCCGAGCAGTACTTC
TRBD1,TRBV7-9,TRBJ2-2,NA,CSSRTGANTGELFF,TGTTCCAGCAGGACAGGGGCGAACACCGGGGAGCTGTTTTTT
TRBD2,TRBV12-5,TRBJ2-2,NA,CASALTSGGGMTGELFF,TGTGCTAGTGCCCTGACTAGCGGGGGGGGAATGACCGGGGAGCTGTTTTTT
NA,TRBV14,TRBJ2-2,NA,CASSRGLFTGELFF,TGTGCCAGCAGCCGCGGACTGTTTACCGGGGAGCTGTTTTTT
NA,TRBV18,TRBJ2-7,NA,CASSLAGWREQYF,TGTGCCAGCTCACTTGCGGGTTGGAGGGAGCAGTACTTC
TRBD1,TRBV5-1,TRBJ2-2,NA,CASSLRGTGQGRSGELFF,TGCGCCAGCAGCTTGAGGGGAACGGGACAGGGGAGATCGGGGGAGCTGTTTTTT
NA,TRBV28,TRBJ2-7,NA,CASNPTGVSHEQYF,TGTGCCAGCAATCCCACGGGGGTAAGCCACGAGCAGTACTTC
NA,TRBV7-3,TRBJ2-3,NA,CASSLDGGTSTDTQYF,TGTGCCAGCAGCTTAGATGGGGGGACCAGCACAGATACGCAGTATTTT
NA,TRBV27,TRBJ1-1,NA,CASSPTGYVEAFF,TGTGCCAGCAGCCCAACAGGGTACGTTGAAGCTTTCTTT
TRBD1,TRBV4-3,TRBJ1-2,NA,CASSQDKGQGNGYTF,TGCGCCAGCAGCCAAGATAAGGGACAGGGTAACGGCTACACCTTC
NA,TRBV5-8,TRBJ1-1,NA,CASSLGLKTEAFF,TGTGCCAGCAGCTTGGGACTGAAGACTGAAGCTTTCTTT
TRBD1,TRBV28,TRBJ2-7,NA,CASSFMDRDLHEQYF,TGTGCCAGCAGTTTCATGGACAGGGATCTCCACGAGCAGTACTTC
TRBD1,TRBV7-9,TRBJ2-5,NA,CASSAHRTGLETQYF,TGTGCCAGCAGCGCGCACCGGACAGGGCTAGAGACCCAGTACTTC
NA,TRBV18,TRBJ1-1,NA,CASSPGRGSGNTEAFF,TGTGCCAGCTCACCCGGGAGGGGCTCGGGGAACACTGAAGCTTTCTTT
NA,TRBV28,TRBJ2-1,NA,CASSSRGVSNEQFF,TGTGCCAGCAGTTCCAGGGGGGTGAGTAATGAGCAGTTCTTC
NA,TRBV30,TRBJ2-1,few,CAWSVQGILFF,TGTGCCTGGAGTGTACAGGGTATCTTGTTCTTC
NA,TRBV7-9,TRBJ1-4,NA,CASSSGSARFNEKLFF,TGTGCCAGCAGCTCGGGGTCGGCCAGGTTTAATGAAAAACTGTTTTTT
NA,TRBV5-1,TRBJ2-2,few,CASSFLLENAGELFF,TGCGCCAGCAGCTTCCTACTAGAAAACGCCGGGGAGCTGTTTTTT
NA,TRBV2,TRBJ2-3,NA,CASNLVIYGQYF,TGTGCCAGCAATCTAGTTATCTACGGGCAGTATTTT
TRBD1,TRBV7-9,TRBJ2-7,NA,CASTTRQGSPIAEQYF,TGTGCCAGCACCACGAGACAGGGATCGCCCATAGCCGAGCAGTACTTC
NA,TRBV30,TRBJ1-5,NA,CAWRGAGKFQPQHF,TGTGCCTGGAGGGGGGCAGGGAAGTTTCAGCCCCAGCATTTT
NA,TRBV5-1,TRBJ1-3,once,CASSLTLRGNTIYF,TGCGCCAGCAGCTTGACCTTGCGAGGAAACACCATATATTTT